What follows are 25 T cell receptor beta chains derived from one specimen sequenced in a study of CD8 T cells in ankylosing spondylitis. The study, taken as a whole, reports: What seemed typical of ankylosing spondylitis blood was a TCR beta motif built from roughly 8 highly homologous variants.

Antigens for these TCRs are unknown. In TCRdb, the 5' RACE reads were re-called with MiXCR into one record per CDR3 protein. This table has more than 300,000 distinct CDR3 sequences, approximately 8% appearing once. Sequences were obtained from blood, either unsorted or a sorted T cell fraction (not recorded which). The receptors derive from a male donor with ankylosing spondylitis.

The CDR3 loop is CASSIGRRADTQYF. CDR3 nucleotide sequence: TGTGCCAGTAGTATAGGCAGGCGCGCAGATACGCAGTATTTT. The chain couples TRBV19 to TRBJ2-3; D uncertain. V lost 1 base and J 4 bases, leaving 9 bases between the germline ends. The CDR3 contains 14 residues. Per the germline V gene, CDR1 is LNHDA and CDR2 is SQIVND (reference sequence).

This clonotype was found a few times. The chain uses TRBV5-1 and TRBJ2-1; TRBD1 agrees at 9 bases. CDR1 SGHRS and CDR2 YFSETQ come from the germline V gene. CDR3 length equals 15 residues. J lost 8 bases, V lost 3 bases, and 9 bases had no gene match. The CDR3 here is CASSSTGTGWDEQFF. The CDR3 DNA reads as TGCGCCAGCAGCTCCACCGGGACAGGGTGGGATGAGCAGTTCTTC. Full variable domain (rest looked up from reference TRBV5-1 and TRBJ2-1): KAGVTQTPRYLIKTRGQQVTLSCSPISGHRSVSWYQQTPGQGLQFLFEYFSETQRNKGNFPGRFSGRQFSNSRSEMNVSTLELGDSALYLCASSSTGTGWDEQFFGPGTRLTVL.

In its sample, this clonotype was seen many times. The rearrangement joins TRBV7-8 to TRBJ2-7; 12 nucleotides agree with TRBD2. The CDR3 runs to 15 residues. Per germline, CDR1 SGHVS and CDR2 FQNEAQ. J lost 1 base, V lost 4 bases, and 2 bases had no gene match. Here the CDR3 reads CASSSSGRESYEQYF. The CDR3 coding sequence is TGTGCCAGCAGCTCTAGCGGGAGGGAATCCTACGAGCAGTACTTC. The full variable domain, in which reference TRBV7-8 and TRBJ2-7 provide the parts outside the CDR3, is GAGVSQSPRYKVAKRGQDVALRCDPISGHVSLFWYQQALGQGPEFLTYFQNEAQLDKSGLPSDRFFAERPEGSVSTLKIQRTQQEDSAVYLCASSSSGRESYEQYFGPGTRLTVT.

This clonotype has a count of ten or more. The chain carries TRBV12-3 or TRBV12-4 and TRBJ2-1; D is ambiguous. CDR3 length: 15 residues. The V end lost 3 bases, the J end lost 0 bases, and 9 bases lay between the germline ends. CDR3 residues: CASSFRRGSYNEQFF. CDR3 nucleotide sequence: TGTGCCAGCAGTTTCCGGCGCGGCTCCTACAATGAGCAGTTCTTC.

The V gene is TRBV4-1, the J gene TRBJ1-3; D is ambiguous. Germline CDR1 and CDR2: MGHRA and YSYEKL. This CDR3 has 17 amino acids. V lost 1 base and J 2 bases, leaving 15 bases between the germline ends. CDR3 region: CASSQGPVAVPGNTIYF. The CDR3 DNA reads TGCGCCAGCAGCCAAGGCCCCGTCGCGGTGCCTGGAAACACCATATATTTT.

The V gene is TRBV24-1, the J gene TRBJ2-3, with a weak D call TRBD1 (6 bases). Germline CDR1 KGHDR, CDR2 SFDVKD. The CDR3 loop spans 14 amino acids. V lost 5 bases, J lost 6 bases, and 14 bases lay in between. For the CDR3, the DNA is TGTGCCACCAGTGGGCTACAGGGAAAGGATACGCAGTATTTT. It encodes CATSGLQGKDTQYF.

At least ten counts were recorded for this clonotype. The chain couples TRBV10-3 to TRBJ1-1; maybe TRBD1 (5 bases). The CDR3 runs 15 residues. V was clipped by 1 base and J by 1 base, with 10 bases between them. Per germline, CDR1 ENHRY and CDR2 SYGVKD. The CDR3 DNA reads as TGTGCCATCAGTGAGTTAGGGACGGAGAACACTGAAGCTTTCTTT. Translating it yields CAISELGTENTEAFF.

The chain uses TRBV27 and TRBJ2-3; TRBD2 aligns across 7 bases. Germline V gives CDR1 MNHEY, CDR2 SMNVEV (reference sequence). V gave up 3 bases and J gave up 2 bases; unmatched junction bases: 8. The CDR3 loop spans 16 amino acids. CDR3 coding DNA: TGTGCCAGCAGTTTCTTCCGGGACTATCTCACAGATACGCAGTATTTT. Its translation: CASSFFRDYLTDTQYF.

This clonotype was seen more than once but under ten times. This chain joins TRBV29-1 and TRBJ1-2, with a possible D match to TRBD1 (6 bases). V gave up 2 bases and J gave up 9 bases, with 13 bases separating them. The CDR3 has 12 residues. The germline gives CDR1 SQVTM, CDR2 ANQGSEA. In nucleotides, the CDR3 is TGCAGCGTTGAAATGGGACAACACCGCTACACCTTC. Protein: CSVEMGQHRYTF.

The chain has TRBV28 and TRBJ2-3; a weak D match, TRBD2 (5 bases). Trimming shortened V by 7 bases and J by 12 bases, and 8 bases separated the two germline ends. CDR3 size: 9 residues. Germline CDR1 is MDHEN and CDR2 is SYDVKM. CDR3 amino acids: CASIGGQYF. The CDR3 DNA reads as TGTGCCAGCATAGGAGGCCAGTATTTT.

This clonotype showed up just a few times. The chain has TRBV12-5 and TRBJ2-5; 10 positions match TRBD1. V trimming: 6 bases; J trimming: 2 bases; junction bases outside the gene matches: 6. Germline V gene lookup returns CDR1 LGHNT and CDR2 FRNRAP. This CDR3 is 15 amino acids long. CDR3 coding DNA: TGTGCTAGTGGCCCGTCGGACAGGGGGCAAGAGACCCAGTACTTC. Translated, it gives CASGPSDRGQETQYF.

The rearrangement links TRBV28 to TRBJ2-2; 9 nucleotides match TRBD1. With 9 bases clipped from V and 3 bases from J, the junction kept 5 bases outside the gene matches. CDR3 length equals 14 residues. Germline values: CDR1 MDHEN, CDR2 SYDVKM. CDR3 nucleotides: TGTGCCAGTATGGACAGGGGATACACCGGGGAGCTGTTTTTT. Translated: CASMDRGYTGELFF.

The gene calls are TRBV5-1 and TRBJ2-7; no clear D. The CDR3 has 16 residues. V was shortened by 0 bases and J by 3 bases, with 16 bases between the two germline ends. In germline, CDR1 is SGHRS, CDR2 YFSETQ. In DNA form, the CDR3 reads TGCGCCAGCAGCTTGGCCTGGGAATTTCCCTTCTACGAGCAGTACTTC. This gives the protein CASSLAWEFPFYEQYF.

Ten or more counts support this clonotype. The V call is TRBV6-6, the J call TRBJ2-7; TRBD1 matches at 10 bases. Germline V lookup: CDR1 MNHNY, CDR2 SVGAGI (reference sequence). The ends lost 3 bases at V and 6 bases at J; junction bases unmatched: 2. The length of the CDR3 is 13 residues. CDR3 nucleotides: TGTGCCAGCAGTTATGGGACAGGGGCCGAGCAGTACTTC. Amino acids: CASSYGTGAEQYF.

CDR3 amino acids: CSARDPGLAGGNTGELFF. CDR3 DNA: TGCAGTGCTAGAGATCCGGGACTAGCGGGAGGTAACACCGGGGAGCTGTTTTTT. The chain is built from TRBV20-1 and TRBJ2-2, with 15 bases that match TRBD2. The germline gives CDR1 DFQATT, CDR2 SNEGSKA (reference sequence). Trimming at V came to 0 bases and at J to 2 bases, leaving 4 bases not matched to a gene. CDR3 length equals 18 residues.

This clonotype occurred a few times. CDR3 region: CASQVGASGFTYEQYF. CDR3 DNA sequence: TGCGCCAGCCAGGTAGGGGCTAGCGGGTTCACCTACGAGCAGTACTTC. The J gene is TRBJ2-7, the V gene TRBV5-1; the match to TRBD2 covers 8 bases. Germline V gene data show CDR1 as SGHRS and CDR2 as YFSETQ. After removal of 7 bases from V and 2 bases from J, the junction contained 14 bases not matched to a gene. This CDR3 is built from 16 residues.

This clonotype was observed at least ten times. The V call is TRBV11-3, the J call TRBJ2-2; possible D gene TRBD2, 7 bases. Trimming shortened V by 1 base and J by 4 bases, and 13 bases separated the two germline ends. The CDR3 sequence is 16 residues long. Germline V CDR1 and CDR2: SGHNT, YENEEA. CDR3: CASSLGYGGLTGELFF. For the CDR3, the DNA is TGTGCCAGCAGCTTAGGTTACGGGGGGCTCACCGGGGAGCTGTTTTTT.

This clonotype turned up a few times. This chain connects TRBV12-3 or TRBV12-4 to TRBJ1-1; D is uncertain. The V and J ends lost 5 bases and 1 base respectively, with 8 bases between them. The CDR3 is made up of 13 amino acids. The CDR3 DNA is TGTGCCAGCAGTACGTCAAGGAACACTGAAGCTTTCTTT. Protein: CASSTSRNTEAFF.

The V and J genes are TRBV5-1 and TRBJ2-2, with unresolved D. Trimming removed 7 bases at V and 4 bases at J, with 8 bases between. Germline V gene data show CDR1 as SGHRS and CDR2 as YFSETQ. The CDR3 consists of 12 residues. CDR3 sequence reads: CASEGPTGELFF. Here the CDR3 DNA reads TGCGCCAGCGAAGGGCCCACCGGGGAGCTGTTTTTT. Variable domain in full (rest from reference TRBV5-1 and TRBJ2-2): KAGVTQTPRYLIKTRGQQVTLSCSPISGHRSVSWYQQTPGQGLQFLFEYFSETQRNKGNFPGRFSGRQFSNSRSEMNVSTLELGDSALYLCASEGPTGELFFGEGSRLTVL.

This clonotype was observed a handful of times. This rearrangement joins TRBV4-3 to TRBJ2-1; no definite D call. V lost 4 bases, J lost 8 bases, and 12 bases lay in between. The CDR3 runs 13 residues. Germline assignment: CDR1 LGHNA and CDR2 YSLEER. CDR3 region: CASSLIHRDEQFF. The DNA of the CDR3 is TGCGCCAGCAGCCTGATCCACAGAGATGAGCAGTTCTTC.

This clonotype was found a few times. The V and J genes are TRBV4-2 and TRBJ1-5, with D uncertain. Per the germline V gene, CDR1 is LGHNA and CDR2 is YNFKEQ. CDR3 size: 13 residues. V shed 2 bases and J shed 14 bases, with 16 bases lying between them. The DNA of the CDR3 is TGTGCCAGCAGCCAAACCCTTCAAAACTCCGAGCATTTT. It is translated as CASSQTLQNSEHF.

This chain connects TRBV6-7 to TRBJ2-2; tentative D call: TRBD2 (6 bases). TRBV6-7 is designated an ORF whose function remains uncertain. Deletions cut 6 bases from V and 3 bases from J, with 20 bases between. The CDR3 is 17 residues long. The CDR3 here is CASRASDGSWDTGELFF. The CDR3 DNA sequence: TGTGCCAGCAGGGCCTCCGACGGGAGTTGGGACACCGGGGAGCTGTTTTTT.

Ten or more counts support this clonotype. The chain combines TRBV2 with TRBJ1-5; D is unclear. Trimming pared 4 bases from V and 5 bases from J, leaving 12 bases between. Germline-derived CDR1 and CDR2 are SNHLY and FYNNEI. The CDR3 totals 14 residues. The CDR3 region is CASSVGVRDQPQHF. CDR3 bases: TGTGCCAGCAGTGTGGGCGTTCGAGATCAGCCCCAGCATTTT.

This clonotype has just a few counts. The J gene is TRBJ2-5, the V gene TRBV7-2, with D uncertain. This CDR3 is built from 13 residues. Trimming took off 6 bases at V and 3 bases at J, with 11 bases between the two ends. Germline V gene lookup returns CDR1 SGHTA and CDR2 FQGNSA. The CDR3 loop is CASSLFMEETQYF. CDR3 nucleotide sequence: TGTGCCAGCAGTCTGTTCATGGAAGAGACCCAGTACTTC. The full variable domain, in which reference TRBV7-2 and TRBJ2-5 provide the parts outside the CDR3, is GAGVSQSPSNKVTEKGKDVELRCDPISGHTALYWYRQSLGQGLEFLIYFQGNSAPDKSGLPSDRFSAERTGGSVSTLTIQRTQQEDSAVYLCASSLFMEETQYFGPGTRLLVL.

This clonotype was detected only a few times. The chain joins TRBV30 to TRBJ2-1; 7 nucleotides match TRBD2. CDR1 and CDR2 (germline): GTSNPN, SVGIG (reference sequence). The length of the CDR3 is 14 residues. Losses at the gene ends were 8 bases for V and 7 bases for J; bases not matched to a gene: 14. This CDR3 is CAGFRDYKVNEQFF. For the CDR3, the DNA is TGTGCCGGATTCCGGGACTACAAGGTGAATGAGCAGTTCTTC. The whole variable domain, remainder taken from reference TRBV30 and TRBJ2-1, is SQTIHQWPATLVQPVGSPLSLECTVEGTSNPNLYWYRQAAGRGLQLLFYSVGIGQISSEVPQNLSASRPQDRQFILSSKKLLLSDSGFYLCAGFRDYKVNEQFFGPGTRLTVL.